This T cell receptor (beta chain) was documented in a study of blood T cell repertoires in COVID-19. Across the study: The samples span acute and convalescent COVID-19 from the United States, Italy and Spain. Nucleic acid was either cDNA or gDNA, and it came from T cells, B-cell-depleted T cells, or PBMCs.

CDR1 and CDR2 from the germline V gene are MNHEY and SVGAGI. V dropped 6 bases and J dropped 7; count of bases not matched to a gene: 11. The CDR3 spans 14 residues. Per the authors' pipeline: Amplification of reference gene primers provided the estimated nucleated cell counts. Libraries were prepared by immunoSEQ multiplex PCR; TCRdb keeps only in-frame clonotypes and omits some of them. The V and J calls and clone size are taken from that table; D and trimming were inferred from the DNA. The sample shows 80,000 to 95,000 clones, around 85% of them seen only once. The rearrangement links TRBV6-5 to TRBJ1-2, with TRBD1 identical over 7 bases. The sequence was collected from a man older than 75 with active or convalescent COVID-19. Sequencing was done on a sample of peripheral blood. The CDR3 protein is CASRIDLTGFGYTF. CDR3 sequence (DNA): TGTGCCAGCAGGATCGATTTGACAGGGTTTGGCTACACCTTC.